The 11 T cell receptor beta chains presented below share a single source sample, sequenced in a study of blood T cells in healthy people across ages. Combining a sample-barcoded 5' primer with a J-beta primer mix, a second PCR ran for 7 to 11 cycles. TCRdb re-derived calls from the 5' RACE reads in MiXCR, one entry per CDR3 protein. The sample records 1.5 million or so distinct CDR3 sequences, approximately 43% being singletons. Sample: blood. These receptors came from a woman aged 18-29 years in good health.

The genes are TRBV6-6 and TRBJ1-6, with a possible D match to TRBD1 (5 bases). This CDR3 region has 15 residues. The germline V gene has CDR1 MNHNY and CDR2 SVGAGI (reference sequence). V shed 6 bases and J shed 6 bases, with 15 bases lying between them. This CDR3 reads CASSIRTPINSPLHF. In DNA form, the CDR3 reads TGTGCCAGCAGCATACGGACACCGATTAATTCACCCCTCCACTTT.

This clonotype occurred a few times. This chain links TRBV4-3 with TRBJ2-3, with a weak D call TRBD2 (6 bases). Germline CDR1 and CDR2: LGHNA and YSLEER. Deletions cut 3 bases from V and 2 bases from J, with 24 bases between. The CDR3 is 19 residues long. The CDR3 spells CASSQIGLWGGSTTDTQYF. CDR3 coding DNA: TGCGCCAGCAGCCAGATAGGACTATGGGGCGGTTCTACCACAGATACGCAGTATTTT.

This chain links TRBV10-3 with TRBJ2-3; 9 bases line up with TRBD2. Germline V gene sequence: CDR1 ENHRY, CDR2 SYGVKD. The length of the CDR3 is 17 residues. Trimming took 0 bases from V and 9 from J; bases not matched to a gene: 13. CDR3 region: CAISESTRGGRAATQYF. Written as DNA, the CDR3 is TGTGCCATCAGTGAGTCGACTCGAGGCGGGAGGGCCGCGACGCAGTATTTT.

The chain carries TRBV6-2 or TRBV6-3 and TRBJ1-2, with no clear D. V was trimmed by 2 bases and J by 5 bases, leaving 9 bases between them. Germline values: CDR1 MNHEY, CDR2 SVGEGT. CDR3 length: 13 residues. The CDR3 sequence: CASSYPPNYGYTF. The CDR3 DNA follows: TGTGCCAGCAGTTACCCACCAAATTATGGCTACACCTTC.

The chain recombines TRBV4-1 with TRBJ2-7, with TRBD2 matching over 12 bases. Trimming cost V 0 bases and J 3 bases; bases outside gene matches: 12. The CDR3 runs 19 residues. CDR1 is MGHRA, CDR2 YSYEKL, per germline. CDR3: CASSQDIASGRGMGYEQYF. As DNA, the CDR3 is TGCGCCAGCAGCCAAGATATAGCTAGCGGGAGGGGAATGGGCTACGAGCAGTACTTC.

V usage is TRBV29-1 and J usage is TRBJ2-7; 8 bases line up with TRBD2. The CDR3 length is 14 residues. Losses at the gene ends were 2 bases for V and 6 bases for J; bases not matched to a gene: 9. The germline CDR1 and CDR2 sequences are SQVTM and ANQGSEA. For the CDR3, the DNA is TGCAGCGTTGAATATCAAGCGGGAGAATCCGAGCAGTACTTC. The encoded protein is CSVEYQAGESEQYF.

The CDR3 sequence is CASSSFAGVREQYF. CDR3 DNA: TGTGCCAGCAGCTCTTTTGCGGGAGTCCGTGAGCAGTACTTC. The chain carries TRBV11-2 and TRBJ2-7; 7 nucleotides agree with TRBD2. CDR3 size: 14 residues. The germline V gene encodes CDR1 SGHAT and CDR2 FQNNGV. With V trimmed by 4 bases and J by 7 bases, 10 bases remained unmatched.

The chain recombines TRBV12-5 with TRBJ1-1; the D is unclear. Germline-derived CDR1 and CDR2 are LGHNT and FRNRAP. Between the trimmed V and J ends, which lost 3 bases and 0 bases, there was a span of 8 bases. The CDR3 covers 14 residues. CDR3 in amino acids: CASGFGVLNTEAFF. CDR3 nucleotides: TGTGCTAGTGGTTTTGGGGTCCTGAACACTGAAGCTTTCTTT.

This chain joins TRBV12-5 and TRBJ1-4; D ambiguous. V was pared by 5 bases and J by 4 bases, with 17 bases between. CDR3 size: 16 residues. Looked up from germline, CDR1 is LGHNT and CDR2 is FRNRAP. The CDR3 here is CASGQTIGPINEKLFF. As DNA, the CDR3 is TGTGCTAGTGGTCAGACCATAGGACCGATTAATGAAAAACTGTTTTTT.

The chain links TRBV12-3 or TRBV12-4 to TRBJ2-7; no reliable D call. The V end lost 7 bases, the J end lost 7 bases, and 26 bases lay between the germline ends. The CDR3 covers 16 residues. CDR3 sequence (DNA): TGTGCCAGCACCCCCACGATGGTCGGCTTGTACAATGAGCAGTACTTC. Amino acid sequence: CASTPTMVGLYNEQYF.

On this clonotype itself: The junction departs from the called germline gene at one end, perhaps through a read error. The chain couples TRBV6-5 to TRBJ2-5; TRBD2 matches at 10 bases. Germline CDR1 MNHEY, CDR2 SVGAGI. The CDR3 runs 17 residues. Here the CDR3 reads CAGSYNRPAGGVETQYF. DNA of the CDR3: TGTGCCGGCAGTTACAATCGTCCAGCGGGAGGGGTAGAGACCCAGTACTTC.